This entry describes one T cell receptor (beta chain). Sequence at one end of the junction differs from germline and may be a read error. This entry is derived from a study of cytomegalovirus exposure and HLA in healthy donors. The CDR3 length is 13 residues. Germline loops: CDR1 MGHRA, CDR2 YSYEKL. It was with 60 Vbeta and 13 Jbeta primers that the PCR ran. Produced via immunoSEQ multiplex PCR; TCRdb's table is partial and in-frame only. Here the sample spans some 150,000 clones, about four fifths being singletons. This TCR was recovered from a woman between 18 and 29 years old in good health and CMV-seropositive. This chain links TRBV4-1 with TRBJ1-2; 11 bases match TRBD1. Sequencing used PBMCs. The CDR3 spells CASSQVGTGGFSF. CDR3 DNA sequence: TGCGCCAGCAGCCAAGTGGGGACAGGGGGTTTCTCCTTC.